One TCR beta chain is described in this entry. Antigen: not known. This sample is drawn from a study of siplizumab effects on memory and regulatory T cells. Method: immunoSEQ multiplex PCR; TCRdb's copy keeps in-frame clones and lacks some. This sample has some 100,000 clones, with 85% to 95% found just once. Study-wide results and limits: The naive T cell population seemed more diverse than memory cells and seemed a major contributor to the alloresponse. There were only a minor fraction of alloreactive clones that mapped to unstimulated subsets.

Germline V lookup: CDR1 MGHRA, CDR2 YSYEKL. This CDR3 is built from 19 residues. Germline trimming cut 2 bases from V and 3 bases from J; bases unmatched to any gene: 12. The chain is built from TRBV4-1 and TRBJ2-2; 10 bases map to TRBD2. This TCR derives from a human donor in good health. Sequenced input: non-Treg CD4+ T cells sorted from blood. As DNA, the CDR3 is TGCGCCAGCAGCCAACCGGGACTAGCGTCTAAAAACTACACCGGGGAGCTGTTTTTT. This sequence encodes CASSQPGLASKNYTGELFF.